Following are 9 T cell receptor beta chains from one sample sequenced in a study of PD-1 blockade in classical Hodgkin lymphoma. Assay: immunoSEQ multiplex PCR; the TCRdb copy retains only in-frame clones and omits some. The table has about 61,000 clones, 70% to 90% seen once. Time point denoted: cycle 4 day 1 (C4D1), after more than five weeks of nivolumab. There was relapse after autologous stem cell transplantation in every patient, and there was variation in brentuximab vedotin exposure. The sequences come from peripheral blood mononuclear cells (PBMCs), collected before the fourth cycle of nivolumab. The receptor set was obtained from a human donor with classical Hodgkin lymphoma.

This clone was recorded once. The chain employs TRBV6-1 and TRBJ2-7; D might be TRBD2 (6 bases). The CDR3 runs 15 residues. V was cut by 2 bases and J by 0 bases, with 11 bases left in between. The germline CDR1 and CDR2 sequences are MNHNS and SASEGT. CDR3 region: CASSESGVSSYEQYF. Written as DNA, the CDR3 is TGTGCCAGCAGTGAATCGGGGGTGAGCTCCTACGAGCAGTACTTC.

The chain carries TRBV5-1 and TRBJ2-7; the match to TRBD2 covers 8 bases. The CDR3 runs to 14 residues. CDR1 and CDR2 (germline): SGHRS, YFSETQ. Trimming took 2 bases from V and 4 from J; bases not matched to a gene: 5. This CDR3 is CASSLLGGAYEQYF. DNA for the CDR3: TGCGCCAGCAGCTTACTCGGGGGGGCATACGAGCAGTACTTC.

The chain combines TRBV28 with TRBJ1-2; D call uncertain. Looked up from germline, CDR1 is MDHEN and CDR2 is SYDVKM. Trimming stripped 6 bases from V and 3 bases from J, with 11 bases between. This CDR3 is 13 amino acids long. The CDR3 bases are TGTGCCAGCAGCCAGATCCAAGACTATGGCTACACCTTC. Protein product: CASSQIQDYGYTF.

This chain uses TRBV2 with TRBJ1-1; D gene unclear. Germline V gene lookup returns CDR1 SNHLY and CDR2 FYNNEI. V dropped 7 bases and J dropped 8 bases, with 11 bases sitting between them. The length of the CDR3 is 11 residues. The CDR3 nucleotides read TGTGCCAGCATAATCTCTACCGAAGCTTTCTTT. Amino acid sequence: CASIISTEAFF. The variable domain in full, with the rest retrieved from reference TRBV2 and TRBJ1-1, is EPEVTQTPSHQVTQMGQEVILRCVPISNHLYFYWYRQILGQKVEFLVSFYNNEISEKSEIFDDQFSVERPDGSNFTLKIRSTKLEDSAMYFCASIISTEAFFGQGTRLTVV.

The rearrangement links TRBV5-1 to TRBJ1-1; D possibly corresponds to TRBD1 (5 bases). This CDR3 region has 14 residues. From germline, CDR1 is SGHRS and CDR2 YFSETQ. V lost 7 bases to trimming and J lost 1 base, with 14 bases between them. The CDR3 region is CASANGASNTEAFF. The CDR3, as DNA: TGCGCCAGCGCGAATGGGGCCTCGAACACTGAAGCTTTCTTT.

V usage is TRBV4-1 and J usage is TRBJ2-5, with 8 bases lining up with TRBD2. Trimming removed 4 bases from V and 3 bases from J; junction bases left unmatched: 7. Germline loops: CDR1 MGHRA, CDR2 YSYEKL. The CDR3 runs to 15 residues. CDR3 bases: TGCGCCAGCAGCCCGTGGACAGCGGGAGAAGAGACCCAGTACTTC. This gives the protein CASSPWTAGEETQYF.

This chain connects TRBV5-1 to TRBJ2-5; 8 bases align to TRBD2. The CDR3 spans 16 residues. J was trimmed by 1 base and V by 0 bases; bases with no gene match: 5. Germline V CDR1 and CDR2: SGHRS, YFSETQ. The CDR3 is CASSLVGAGGQETQYF. The CDR3 DNA reads TGCGCCAGCAGCTTGGTTGGCGCGGGGGGCCAAGAGACCCAGTACTTC. The full variable domain, rest sourced from reference TRBV5-1 and TRBJ2-5, is KAGVTQTPRYLIKTRGQQVTLSCSPISGHRSVSWYQQTPGQGLQFLFEYFSETQRNKGNFPGRFSGRQFSNSRSEMNVSTLELGDSALYLCASSLVGAGGQETQYFGPGTRLLVL.

The chain has TRBV7-7 and TRBJ1-1; 9 bases are shared with TRBD1. Germline-derived CDR1 and CDR2 are SSHAT and FNYEAQ (reference sequence). The trim removed 0 bases at V and 7 bases at J, leaving 3 bases unmatched. The CDR3 spans 14 residues. The chain's CDR3 is CASSLAATGGEAFF. The CDR3 nucleotides read TGTGCCAGCAGCTTAGCAGCGACAGGGGGTGAAGCTTTCTTT.

The chain couples TRBV9 to TRBJ2-7; no clear D gene. The CDR3 has 11 residues. Germline V gene sequence: CDR1 SGDLS, CDR2 YYNGEE. V gave up 0 bases and J gave up 3 bases, with 1 base separating them. The CDR3 DNA reads as TGTGCCAGCAGCGTAGGCTACGAGCAGTACTTC. This codes for CASSVGYEQYF. The whole variable domain, filled in from reference TRBV9 and TRBJ2-7, reads DSGVTQTPKHLITATGQRVTLRCSPRSGDLSVYWYQQSLDQGLQFLIQYYNGEERAKGNILERFSAQQFPDLHSELNLSSLELGDSALYFCASSVGYEQYFGPGTRLTVT.